Below are 25 T cell receptor beta chains sequenced from a single sample in a study of T and B cells in COVID-19 patients. TRB was amplified from approximately 250-500 ng of blood genomic DNA. BIOMED2 TRB-A/B primer pools were used in multiplex TRB PCR. TCRdb recomputed calls from the multiplex PCR reads with MiXCR, one row per CDR3 protein. The data contain some 21,000 distinct CDR3 sequences, around 30% of them singletons. Sequences were obtained from blood. The receptors here all came from a human donor who had recovered from COVID-19.

The genes are TRBV20-1 and TRBJ1-1; D might be TRBD1 (5 bases). The CDR3 is 15 amino acids. V lost 0 bases and J 3 bases, leaving 14 bases between the germline ends. Germline V gives CDR1 DFQATT, CDR2 SNEGSKA (reference sequence). CDR3 DNA sequence: TGCAGTGCTAGAGACCCGGGGGGAGAGCACACTGAAGCTTTCTTT. It encodes CSARDPGGEHTEAFF.

The sample holds many counts of this clonotype. J is TRBJ2-1 and V is TRBV5-4; maybe TRBD2 (6 bases). Germline loops: CDR1 SGHNT, CDR2 YYREEE (reference sequence). The V and J ends lost 0 bases and 5 bases respectively, with 15 bases between them. The CDR3 covers 16 residues. This chain's CDR3 is CASSLGGVAANNEQFF. In DNA form, the CDR3 reads TGTGCCAGCAGCTTGGGAGGAGTAGCGGCTAACAATGAGCAGTTCTTC.

The chain has TRBV6-1 and TRBJ2-1; D ambiguous. The CDR3 contains 13 residues. In germline, CDR1 is MNHNS, CDR2 SASEGT. Trimming stripped 2 bases from V and 14 bases from J, with 16 bases between. The CDR3 coding sequence is TGTGCCAGCAGTGAAAGGGTTCGGCTGGGCGAGTTCTTC. This sequence encodes CASSERVRLGEFF.

This clonotype was observed a few times. The chain has TRBV12-3 or TRBV12-4 and TRBJ2-7; 10 bases match TRBD1. The CDR3 is made up of 16 amino acids. With 3 bases clipped from V and 3 bases from J, the junction kept 8 bases outside the gene matches. The CDR3: CASSLGDRGVYYEQYF. CDR3 nucleotide sequence: TGTGCCAGCAGTTTGGGGGACAGGGGTGTCTACTACGAGCAGTACTTC.

By sample fraction, this clonotype is medium-sized. The chain uses TRBV7-4 and TRBJ2-3; D uncertain. V lost 5 bases to trimming and J lost 2 bases, with 17 bases between them. CDR3 length: 16 residues. Germline CDR1 reads SGHVT; CDR2 reads SQSDAQ. DNA for the CDR3: TGTGCCAGCAGCCTATGCGCCTTGAGGTCCACAGATACGCAGTATTTT. Protein: CASSLCALRSTDTQYF. Using reference TRBV7-4 and TRBJ2-3 for the parts outside the CDR3, the full variable domain is GAGVSQSPRYKVAKRGRDVALRCDSISGHVTLYWYRQTLGQGSEVLTYSQSDAQRDKSGRPSGRFSAERPERSVSTLKIQRTEQGDSAVYLCASSLCALRSTDTQYFGPGTRLTVL.

The chain recombines TRBV24-1 with TRBJ2-5; 15 nucleotides agree with TRBD2. V was clipped by 5 bases and J by 0 bases; unmatched bases: 12. The germline gives CDR1 KGHDR, CDR2 SFDVKD. CDR3 length: 20 amino acids. CDR3 sequence: CATSAVPGTSGGTYQETQYF. CDR3 nucleotide sequence: TGTGCCACCAGTGCCGTACCGGGGACTAGCGGGGGGACGTACCAAGAGACCCAGTACTTC.

J is TRBJ2-5 and V is TRBV27; D call uncertain. The CDR3 runs 15 residues. Trimming removed 6 bases from V and 4 bases from J, with 18 bases in between. Germline CDR1 reads MNHEY; CDR2 reads SMNVEV (reference sequence). CDR3: CASSLARPVTETQYF. Here the CDR3 DNA reads TGTGCCAGCAGCTTGGCTAGGCCGGTGACAGAGACCCAGTACTTC.

This chain joins TRBV6-1 and TRBJ2-7; 7 bases match TRBD1. Looked up from germline, CDR1 is MNHNS and CDR2 is SASEGT. The CDR3 runs to 12 residues. V gave up 5 bases and J gave up 3 bases; unmatched junction bases: 1. The CDR3 DNA follows: TGTGCCAGCAGTCCAGGGGGCTACGAGCAGTACTTC. Encoded protein: CASSPGGYEQYF.

The chain employs TRBV19 and TRBJ1-1; possibly TRBD1 for D (5 bases). Germline V gives CDR1 LNHDA, CDR2 SQIVND (reference sequence). This CDR3 comprises 15 residues. V was trimmed by 1 base and J by 4 bases, leaving 13 bases between them. Written as DNA, the CDR3 is TGTGCCAGTAGTATAGGTTCGGGGGTTTCCACTGAAGCTTTCTTT. This gives the protein CASSIGSGVSTEAFF. The full variable domain, completed using reference TRBV19 and TRBJ1-1, is DGGITQSPKYLFRKEGQNVTLSCEQNLNHDAMYWYRQDPGQGLRLIYYSQIVNDFQKGDIAEGYSVSREKKESFPLTVTSAQKNPTAFYLCASSIGSGVSTEAFFGQGTRLTVV.

This clonotype is labeled as medium-sized. The chain has TRBV11-3 and TRBJ2-2, with 8 positions matching TRBD1. This CDR3 contains 15 residues. From germline, CDR1 is SGHNT and CDR2 YENEEA. Trimming removed 6 bases from V and 4 bases from J; junction bases left unmatched: 7. For the CDR3, the DNA is TGTGCCAGCAGAGCAGGGGGCGCGAGCACCGGGGAGCTGTTTTTT. It is translated as CASRAGGASTGELFF. The variable domain in full, with the rest retrieved from reference TRBV11-3 and TRBJ2-2, is EAGVVQSPRYKIIEKKQPVAFWCNPISGHNTLYWYLQNLGQGPELLIRYENEEAVDDSQLPKDRFSAERLKGVDSTLKIQPAELGDSAVYLCASRAGGASTGELFFGEGSRLTVL.

This chain uses TRBV11-3 with TRBJ2-3, with 12 bases fitting TRBD2. The CDR3 totals 16 residues. The V gene end was trimmed by 5 bases and the J gene end by 7 bases; junction bases not matched to a gene: 10. The V gene's germline CDR1 is SGHNT and CDR2 YENEEA. The CDR3 bases are TGTGCCAGCAGCCGGACTAGCGGGGATTTCCCCTATACGCAGTATTTT. Protein product: CASSRTSGDFPYTQYF.

This clonotype has only one observation. The rearrangement joins TRBV19 to TRBJ2-1; TRBD2 aligns across 12 bases. V was pared by 3 bases and J by 7 bases, with 4 bases of the junction left unmatched. Germline-derived CDR1 and CDR2 are LNHDA and SQIVND (reference sequence). The CDR3 length is 15 residues. CDR3 residues: CASSMLAGGRNEQFF. CDR3 DNA: TGTGCCAGTAGTATGCTAGCGGGGGGGCGAAATGAGCAGTTCTTC.

J is TRBJ1-1 and V is TRBV5-6, with D uncertain. CDR1 SGHDT and CDR2 YYEEEE come from the germline V gene. V lost 3 bases and J 0 bases, leaving 15 bases between the germline ends. This CDR3 comprises 16 residues. The CDR3 region is CASSSGLGVMNTEAFF. The CDR3 coding sequence is TGTGCCAGCAGCTCCGGGCTGGGAGTTATGAACACTGAAGCTTTCTTT.

This clonotype was seen many times. V and J are TRBV5-4 and TRBJ1-6; D remains ambiguous. Germline V gene data show CDR1 as SGHNT and CDR2 as YYREEE (reference sequence). The CDR3 totals 13 residues. Trimming took 2 bases from V and 6 from J, leaving 6 bases between them. CDR3 loop: CASSFERNSPLHF. DNA for the CDR3: TGTGCCAGCAGCTTCGAGCGTAATTCACCCCTCCACTTT.

CDR3 in DNA: TGCAGTGCTAGGGACAGGGGGAGTGGGGAAAAACTGTTTTTT. As protein: CSARDRGSGEKLFF. The genes are TRBV20-1 and TRBJ1-4; 10 bases agree with TRBD1. V lost 3 bases to trimming and J lost 8 bases; unmatched junction nucleotides: 6. CDR3 size: 14 residues. The germline V gene encodes CDR1 DFQATT and CDR2 SNEGSKA (reference sequence).

The genes are TRBV5-5 and TRBJ1-1, with D unclear. Germline V gene data show CDR1 as SGHKS and CDR2 as YYEKEE (reference sequence). The CDR3 consists of 16 residues. V gave up 1 base and J gave up 1 base, with 14 bases separating them. CDR3 sequence: CASSLSREAPNTEAFF. CDR3 coding DNA: TGTGCCAGCAGCTTGTCTCGGGAAGCGCCGAACACTGAAGCTTTCTTT.

The J gene is TRBJ2-7, the V gene TRBV5-1; 8 bases fit TRBD1. CDR1 and CDR2 from the germline V gene are SGHRS and YFSETQ. V was pared by 3 bases and J by 2 bases, with 7 bases of the junction left unmatched. This CDR3 spans 15 amino acids. The CDR3 DNA reads as TGCGCCAGCAGCTCGGGACAGGCAAACCCCTACGAGCAGTACTTC. Protein product: CASSSGQANPYEQYF.

This clonotype appeared a few times. The chain couples TRBV5-4 to TRBJ1-4; 8 nucleotides agree with TRBD1. There are 15 residues in the CDR3. Germline V gene lookup returns CDR1 SGHNT and CDR2 YYREEE (reference sequence). V lost 4 bases and J lost 4; bases outside the gene matches: 6. The CDR3 bases are TGTGCCAGCAGCCCTAGGACAGGGAGTAATGAAAAACTGTTTTTT. It specifies CASSPRTGSNEKLFF.

The V and J genes are TRBV12-3 or TRBV12-4 and TRBJ1-4, with no clear D. The CDR3 totals 14 residues. Trimming removed 5 bases at V and 8 bases at J, with 15 bases between. The CDR3 DNA is TGTGCCAGCAGTATATACCCGAATGAAGAAAAACTGTTTTTT. Amino acids: CASSIYPNEEKLFF.

The chain joins TRBV20-1 to TRBJ2-3; TRBD2 agrees at 12 bases. Germline V gene sequence: CDR1 DFQATT, CDR2 SNEGSKA (reference sequence). V lost 6 bases, J lost 3 bases, and 1 base stayed unmatched. The CDR3 sequence is 13 residues long. CDR3 region: CSAGLAGTDTQYF. Written as DNA, the CDR3 is TGCAGTGCCGGACTAGCGGGGACAGATACGCAGTATTTT.

For this clonotype: Germline is not matched at one junction end, which may reflect a read error. The CDR3 loop reads CANSYAHTPPPDTQYF. CDR3 bases: TGTGCCAACAGTTACGCCCACACCCCCCCCCCAGATACGCAGTATTTT. This chain connects TRBV6-5 to TRBJ2-3; D unresolved. Germline V lookup: CDR1 MNHEY, CDR2 SVGAGI. CDR3 size: 16 residues.

Judged by abundance, this clonotype is medium-sized. The V and J genes are TRBV11-3 and TRBJ2-2; 13 nucleotides line up with TRBD2. The junction had 5 bases not matched to a gene; V was cut back by 4 bases and J by 0 bases. CDR3 length: 18 amino acids. In germline, CDR1 is SGHNT, CDR2 YENEEA. In DNA form, the CDR3 reads TGTGCCAGCAGCTCCGGGACTAGCGGGGTCACGAACACCGGGGAGCTGTTTTTT. It is translated as CASSSGTSGVTNTGELFF. Supplemented by reference TRBV11-3 and TRBJ2-2, the full variable domain reads EAGVVQSPRYKIIEKKQPVAFWCNPISGHNTLYWYLQNLGQGPELLIRYENEEAVDDSQLPKDRFSAERLKGVDSTLKIQPAELGDSAVYLCASSSGTSGVTNTGELFFGEGSRLTVL.

There are many counts of this clonotype. The chain joins TRBV30 to TRBJ1-4; D not certain. The CDR3 runs to 15 residues. The V end was cut by 1 base, the J end by 6 bases, with 15 bases between. Germline V CDR1 and CDR2: GTSNPN, SVGIG (reference sequence). CDR3 in DNA: TGTGCCTGGAGTGCCCTCGGTAGAGAGGATGAAAAACTGTTTTTT. Protein product: CAWSALGREDEKLFF.

This clonotype is medium-sized. This chain uses TRBV6-5 with TRBJ2-1, with TRBD1 matching 8 bases. Per germline, CDR1 MNHEY and CDR2 SVGAGI. V dropped 4 bases and J dropped 6; count of bases not matched to a gene: 5. CDR3 length: 14 amino acids. CDR3 DNA: TGTGCCAGCAGTTCCTACGACAGGGGCAATGAGCAGTTCTTC. The encoded protein is CASSSYDRGNEQFF.

In its sample, this clonotype was seen a few times. The J gene is TRBJ2-7, the V gene TRBV6-5; TRBD1 matches at 8 bases. Germline V gives CDR1 MNHEY, CDR2 SVGAGI. This CDR3 contains 17 residues. Losses at the gene ends were 8 bases for V and 7 bases for J; bases not matched to a gene: 22. The CDR3 sequence: CASAPSKLGTGVREQYF. DNA for the CDR3: TGTGCCAGCGCACCATCCAAACTAGGGACAGGAGTACGAGAGCAGTACTTC.